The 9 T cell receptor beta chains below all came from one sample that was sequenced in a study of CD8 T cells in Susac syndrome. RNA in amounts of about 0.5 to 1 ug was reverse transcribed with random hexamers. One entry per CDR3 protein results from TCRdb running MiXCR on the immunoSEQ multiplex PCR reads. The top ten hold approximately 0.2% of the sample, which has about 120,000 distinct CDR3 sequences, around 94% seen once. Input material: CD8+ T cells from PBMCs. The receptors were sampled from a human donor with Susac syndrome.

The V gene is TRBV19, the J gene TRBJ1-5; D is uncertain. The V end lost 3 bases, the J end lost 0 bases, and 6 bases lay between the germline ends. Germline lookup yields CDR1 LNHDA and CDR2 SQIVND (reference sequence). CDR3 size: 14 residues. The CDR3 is CASSISHSNQPQHF. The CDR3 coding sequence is TGTGCCAGTAGTATCAGCCATAGCAATCAGCCCCAGCATTTT.

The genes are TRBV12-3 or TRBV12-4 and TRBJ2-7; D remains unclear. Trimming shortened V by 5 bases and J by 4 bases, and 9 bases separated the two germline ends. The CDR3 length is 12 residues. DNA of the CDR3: TGTGCCAGCAGTCCAAGTCTTTACGAGCAGTACTTC. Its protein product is CASSPSLYEQYF.

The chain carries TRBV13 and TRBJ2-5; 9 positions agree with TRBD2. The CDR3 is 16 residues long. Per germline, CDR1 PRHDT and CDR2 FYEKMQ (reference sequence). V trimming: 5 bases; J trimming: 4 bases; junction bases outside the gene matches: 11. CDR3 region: CASSRGGGAFGETQYF. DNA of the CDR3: TGTGCCAGCAGCCGAGGCGGGGGGGCGTTCGGAGAGACCCAGTACTTC.

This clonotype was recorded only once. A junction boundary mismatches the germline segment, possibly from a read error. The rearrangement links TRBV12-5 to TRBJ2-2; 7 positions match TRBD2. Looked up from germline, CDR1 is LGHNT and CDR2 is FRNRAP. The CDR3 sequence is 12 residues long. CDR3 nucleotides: TGTGCTAGTGGTCAGGGAAGCGGGGAGCCGTTTTTT. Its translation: CASGQGSGEPFF.

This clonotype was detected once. The CDR3 sequence is CASSSSLGQGVYGYTF. CDR3 DNA: TGTGCCAGCAGTTCCTCCCTGGGGCAGGGGGTCTATGGCTACACCTTC. V and J are TRBV27 and TRBJ1-2; TRBD1 agrees at 7 bases. The CDR3 runs to 16 residues. Trimming cost V 4 bases and J 4 bases; bases outside gene matches: 12. Germline CDR1 MNHEY, CDR2 SMNVEV (reference sequence).

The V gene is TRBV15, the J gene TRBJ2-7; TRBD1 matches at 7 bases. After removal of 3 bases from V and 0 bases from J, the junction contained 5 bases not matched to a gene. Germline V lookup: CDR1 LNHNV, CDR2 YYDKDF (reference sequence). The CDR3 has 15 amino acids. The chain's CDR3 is CATSSGTDPSYEQYF. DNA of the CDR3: TGTGCCACCAGCAGCGGGACAGACCCCTCCTACGAGCAGTACTTC.

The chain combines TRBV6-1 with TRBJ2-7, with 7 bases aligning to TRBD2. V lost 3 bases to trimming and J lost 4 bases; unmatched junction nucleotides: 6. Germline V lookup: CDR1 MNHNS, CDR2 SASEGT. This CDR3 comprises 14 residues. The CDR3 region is CASSEFWGGYEQYF. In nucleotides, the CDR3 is TGTGCCAGCAGTGAGTTTTGGGGGGGGTACGAGCAGTACTTC.

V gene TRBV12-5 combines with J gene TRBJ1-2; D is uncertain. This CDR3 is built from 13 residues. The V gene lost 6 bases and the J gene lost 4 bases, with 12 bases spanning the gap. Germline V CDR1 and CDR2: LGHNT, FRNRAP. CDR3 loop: CASGSGQLYGYTF. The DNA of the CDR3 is TGTGCTAGTGGCAGCGGGCAGCTCTATGGCTACACCTTC. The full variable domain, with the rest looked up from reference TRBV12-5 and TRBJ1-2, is DARVTQTPRHKVTEMGQEVTMRCQPILGHNTVFWYRQTMMQGLELLAYFRNRAPLDDSGMPKDRFSAEMPDATLATLKIQPSEPRDSAVYFCASGSGQLYGYTFGSGTRLTVV.

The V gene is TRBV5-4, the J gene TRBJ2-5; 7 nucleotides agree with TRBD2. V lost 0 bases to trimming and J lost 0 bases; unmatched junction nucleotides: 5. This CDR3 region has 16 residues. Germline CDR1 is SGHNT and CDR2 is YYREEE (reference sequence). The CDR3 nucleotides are TGTGCCAGCAGCTTGGAGGCGCTAGCGGACCAAGAGACCCAGTACTTC. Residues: CASSLEALADQETQYF. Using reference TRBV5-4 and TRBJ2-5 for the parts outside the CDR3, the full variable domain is ETGVTQSPTHLIKTRGQQVTLRCSSQSGHNTVSWYQQALGQGPQFIFQYYREEENGRGNFPPRFSGLQFPNYSSELNVNALELDDSALYLCASSLEALADQETQYFGPGTRLLVL.